This note documents a single T cell receptor (beta chain) sequence. Antigen unknown. The data were obtained in a study of T cell repertoires in cytomegalovirus infection. Background on the study: The authors relied on CMV epitopes, both recently identified HLA-C-restricted and well-studied HLA-B-restricted. Findings and caveats of the study: Identification of carriers of CMV plus the relevant HLA was achieved through cumulative public TCR beta family frequency.

Each CDR3 protein gets one entry after TCRdb re-called the reads with MiXCR. Found here are approximately 260,000 distinct CDR3 sequences, 20% to 25% of them singletons; the top ten hold roughly a fifth. The CDR3 is made up of 14 amino acids. CDR1 and CDR2 (germline): MNHEY, SVGEGT. The V and J ends lost 6 bases and 6 bases, in that order; junction bases with no gene match: 7. The sequences come from cultured PBMCs, collected from culture after CMV antigen stimulation. The rearrangement uses TRBV6-2 or TRBV6-3 and TRBJ2-3; 9 positions agree with TRBD2. The receptor's source is a human donor in good health (CMV status not recorded). Some clones in this sample may be carry-over from other donors' samples. This CDR3 is CASRFAAGGDTQYF. Written as DNA, the CDR3 is TGTGCCAGCAGATTCGCAGCGGGAGGCGATACGCAGTATTTT.